This T cell receptor (beta chain) emerged from a study of shared T cell receptors in the human thymus. This CDR3 is built from 16 residues. V shed 3 bases and J shed 2 bases, with 14 bases lying between them. Germline-derived CDR1 and CDR2 are LNHDA and SQIVND (reference sequence). The repertoire was sequenced with immunoSEQ multiplex PCR; TCRdb's copy has only in-frame clones and lacks some. The table lists 700,000 or so clones, approximately 85% of them singletons. The same sample was also studied in work on human thymus T cells. As that study records: Infants, healthy and Finnish, who were having corrective surgery for congenital heart defects served as donors. From resections taken during corrective heart surgery, the thymus tissue was obtained. Across thymic and blood repertoires, the usage of V and J genes appeared to be biased. Related studies noted strongly shared thymic repertoires across unrelated people.

The TCR originated in a girl less than two years old with a congenital heart defect. The genes are TRBV19 and TRBJ1-5; possibly TRBD1 for D (5 bases). The sample taken for sequencing was thymocytes. The CDR3 sequence: CASSIYGGDGNQPQHF. As DNA, the CDR3 is TGTGCCAGTAGTATTTACGGAGGGGATGGCAATCAGCCCCAGCATTTT.